The T cell receptor (beta chain) described here comes from a study of cytomegalovirus exposure and HLA in healthy donors. General study findings and limits: Roughly 170 TCR beta chains were listed as cytomegalovirus-associated.

The CDR3 extends over 15 amino acids. Germline lookup yields CDR1 SGHDT and CDR2 YYEEEE. V lost 4 bases and J 1 base, leaving 13 bases between the germline ends. As concerns this clone: Its matching antigen is unknown.

Primers for the PCR totalled 60 Vbeta and 13 Jbeta. Clones were read by immunoSEQ multiplex PCR, and TCRdb kept only the in-frame ones, dropping some. The sample gives about 100,000 clones, about four fifths of which show up once; 11% to 15% is in the top ten. The rearrangement links TRBV5-6 to TRBJ2-3, with a tentative D call TRBD1 (7 bases). Sequencing used PBMCs. The sequence came from an older woman in good health and CMV-seropositive. CDR3 nucleotides: TGTGCCAGCAGCGCAGGGGGGCTTGGCACAGATACGCAGTATTTT. It specifies CASSAGGLGTDTQYF. Combining the CDR3 with reference TRBV5-6 and TRBJ2-3 gives the whole variable domain DAGVTQSPTHLIKTRGQQVTLRCSPKSGHDTVSWYQQALGQGPQFIFQYYEEEERQRGNFPDRFSGHQFPNYSSELNVNALLLGDSALYLCASSAGGLGTDTQYFGPGTRLTVL.